The 8 T cell receptor beta chains given below trace back to one sample, sequenced in a study of regulatory T cells in long-lasting Graves disease. The time point was: newly diagnosed GD, antithyroid drugs for less than 3 months. There was RNA extracted from PBMCs, and the TCR library was made from it. Construction of the TCR beta libraries employed iRepertoire HTBI primers in conjunction with Arm-PCR of CDR3 regions. TCRdb reanalysed the multiplex PCR reads using MiXCR and keeps one entry per CDR3 protein. Of hundreds of thousands of distinct CDR3 sequences listed, roughly 15% are singletons. The sample was also reused in another study, on T cells in Graves' hyperthyroidism and ophthalmopathy.

The sequencing here drew on peripheral blood mononuclear cells (PBMCs), taken at new diagnosis, from a patient treated with antithyroid drugs. The receptors derive from a woman aged 30 to 39 with Graves disease.

This clonotype was detected a few times. CDR3: CATRGPIYEQYF. In DNA form, the CDR3 reads TGTGCCACTCGAGGCCCAATCTACGAGCAGTACTTC. J is TRBJ2-7 and V is TRBV28; D not resolved. The CDR3 has 12 amino acids. The V gene lost 10 bases and the J gene lost 3 bases, with 13 bases spanning the gap. Germline CDR1 MDHEN, CDR2 SYDVKM.

This clonotype was found many times. The V gene is TRBV7-9, the J gene TRBJ1-1; no firm D call. V was clipped by 2 bases and J by 5 bases, with 15 bases between them. CDR1 is SEHNR, CDR2 FQNEAQ, per germline (reference sequence). This CDR3 has 15 residues. This CDR3 is CASSLLSGGTTEAFF. CDR3 coding DNA: TGTGCCAGCAGCTTATTGTCAGGTGGAACTACTGAAGCTTTCTTT.

In its sample, this clonotype was seen many times. The CDR3 region has the DNA TGTGCCAGCAGCCCGGGGACAGGGTGGAACAATGAGCAGTTCTTC. As protein: CASSPGTGWNNEQFF. The chain links TRBV7-9 to TRBJ2-1; 9 bases are shared with TRBD1. CDR1 and CDR2 from the germline V gene are SEHNR and FQNEAQ (reference sequence). The ends lost 5 bases at V and 5 bases at J; junction bases unmatched: 7. CDR3 length: 15 amino acids.

The chain is built from TRBV5-5 and TRBJ2-1; TRBD2 agrees at 16 bases. V lost 2 bases and J lost 9; bases outside the gene matches: 11. Germline V lookup: CDR1 SGHKS, CDR2 YYEKEE (reference sequence). CDR3 length: 18 residues. The CDR3 DNA reads as TGTGCCAGCAGCTTTGATACTGGGGGGACTAGCGGGAGGGTTGAGCAGTTCTTC. This codes for CASSFDTGGTSGRVEQFF. Complete variable domain (other parts from reference TRBV5-5 and TRBJ2-1): DAGVTQSPTHLIKTRGQQVTLRCSPISGHKSVSWYQQVLGQGPQFIFQYYEKEERGRGNFPDRFSARQFPNYSSELNVNALLLGDSALYLCASSFDTGGTSGRVEQFFGPGTRLTVL.

V gene TRBV7-2 combines with J gene TRBJ2-4; D may be TRBD1 (6 bases). The CDR3 loop spans 19 amino acids. Germline loops: CDR1 SGHTA, CDR2 FQGNSA. Trimming took 6 bases from V and 5 from J, leaving 29 bases between them. CDR3 sequence: CASSPNNWDNPEWENIQYF. CDR3 DNA sequence: TGTGCCAGCAGTCCGAACAACTGGGACAACCCCGAGTGGGAAAACATTCAGTACTTC. Variable domain in full (rest from reference TRBV7-2 and TRBJ2-4): GAGVSQSPSNKVTEKGKDVELRCDPISGHTALYWYRQSLGQGLEFLIYFQGNSAPDKSGLPSDRFSAERTGGSVSTLTIQRTQQEDSAVYLCASSPNNWDNPEWENIQYFGAGTRLSVL.

This chain joins TRBV27 and TRBJ2-7, with D possibly being TRBD1 (5 bases). CDR3 length equals 17 residues. Trimming left V 4 bases short and J 3 bases short, with 22 bases between. The germline gives CDR1 MNHEY, CDR2 SMNVEV (reference sequence). CDR3 in amino acids: CASSSRVQEYGNYEQYF. The CDR3 DNA reads TGTGCCAGCAGTTCAAGAGTACAGGAGTATGGGAACTACGAGCAGTACTTC.

The table lists this clonotype with many counts. This chain links TRBV7-9 with TRBJ2-5, with TRBD2 matching over 10 bases. This CDR3 has 16 residues. Germline-derived CDR1 and CDR2 are SEHNR and FQNEAQ (reference sequence). V lost 4 bases and J lost 5; bases outside the gene matches: 10. The CDR3 loop reads CASSSILAGGRETQYF. The DNA of the CDR3 is TGTGCCAGCAGCTCAATATTAGCGGGGGGTCGGGAGACCCAGTACTTC.

This chain joins TRBV4-1 and TRBJ1-6; the D gene is possibly TRBD1 (5 bases). The CDR3 has 16 amino acids. V shed 2 bases and J shed 13 bases, with 21 bases lying between them. CDR1 and CDR2 from the germline V gene are MGHRA and YSYEKL. The DNA for the CDR3 is TGCGCCAGCAGCCAAATAACCGGGACGGGACCTTCGCCCCTCCACTTT. It yields the protein CASSQITGTGPSPLHF.